These 31 T cell receptor beta chains share one sample of origin, sequenced in a study of T cells in Graves' hyperthyroidism and ophthalmopathy. The CDR3 regions of TCR beta were amplified from RNA transcripts. First-round RT-PCR with HTBI primers amplified the TCR CDR3 region. One entry per CDR3 protein results from TCRdb running MiXCR on the multiplex PCR reads. The table has about 300,000 distinct CDR3 sequences, around 16% seen once. The sample consisted of blood. The origin of the receptors is a man aged 25-45 years with Graves' hyperthyroidism.

There are many counts of this clonotype. For the CDR3, the DNA is TGCGCCAGCAGAGGGACAAGGGGACTCCTTGGCAATGAGCAGTTCTTC. It specifies CASRGTRGLLGNEQFF. The chain joins TRBV5-1 to TRBJ2-1; D is tentatively TRBD1 or TRBD2 (6 bases each). Germline CDR1 SGHRS, CDR2 YFSETQ. The V gene lost 5 bases and the J gene lost 6 bases, with 21 bases spanning the gap. CDR3 size: 16 residues.

This clonotype was observed at least ten times. The chain carries TRBV10-3 and TRBJ2-1; D gene ambiguous. The V end was cut by 0 bases, the J end by 6 bases, with 9 bases between. The CDR3 loop spans 14 amino acids. The germline gives CDR1 ENHRY, CDR2 SYGVKD. The CDR3, as DNA: TGTGCCATCAGTGAGTCTGGGGTTTTCAATGAGCAGTTCTTC. As protein: CAISESGVFNEQFF.

Notes on this clonotype: A junction end diverges from the germline sequence, so it may reflect a read error. The chain combines TRBV5-1 with TRBJ1-1, with a weak D call TRBD1 (6 bases). The CDR3 loop spans 15 amino acids. Germline values: CDR1 SGHRS, CDR2 YFSETQ. This CDR3 reads CASRARAGDDTEALF. The CDR3 region has the DNA TGCGCCAGCAGGGCCAGGGCAGGGGATGACACTGAAGCTCTCTTT.

The chain recombines TRBV20-1 with TRBJ1-2; D is undetermined. The germline V gene encodes CDR1 DFQATT and CDR2 SNEGSKA (reference sequence). The V and J ends lost 6 bases and 3 bases respectively, with 14 bases between them. The CDR3 covers 13 residues. For the CDR3, the DNA is TGCAGTGCCACCACTCCTCGAGACTATGGCTACACCTTC. The encoded protein is CSATTPRDYGYTF.

This chain links TRBV19 with TRBJ2-1; 7 nucleotides agree with TRBD1. Germline loops: CDR1 LNHDA, CDR2 SQIVND (reference sequence). This CDR3 region has 15 residues. V lost 7 bases, J lost 0 bases, and 6 bases stayed unmatched. CDR3 coding DNA: TGTGCCAGTACCCCGACAGGGAGCTCCTACAATGAGCAGTTCTTC. Its translation: CASTPTGSSYNEQFF.

The rearrangement joins TRBV5-6 to TRBJ2-3, with no clear D. Looked up from germline, CDR1 is SGHDT and CDR2 is YYEEEE. Trimming shortened V by 4 bases and J by 6 bases, and 12 bases separated the two germline ends. This CDR3 has 13 amino acids. CDR3 DNA sequence: TGTGCCAGCAGCCCACCTAACGTGGATACGCAGTATTTT. It encodes CASSPPNVDTQYF.

This clonotype came up many times. This sequence joins TRBV28 and TRBJ2-1; TRBD1 agrees at 12 bases. The trim removed 5 bases at V and 8 bases at J, leaving 13 bases unmatched. CDR3 size: 17 residues. The germline gives CDR1 MDHEN, CDR2 SYDVKM. CDR3 in DNA: TGTGCCAGCAGTCTGACTTCGGGACAGGGGGCGCCGGATGAGCAGTTCTTC. Translation: CASSLTSGQGAPDEQFF.

Comments on this clonotype: Sequence at one end of the junction differs from germline and may be a read error. This chain connects TRBV7-8 to TRBJ2-1, with D possibly being TRBD2 (5 bases). Germline CDR1 and CDR2: SGHVS and FQNEAQ. The length of the CDR3 is 15 residues. CDR3 sequence (DNA): TGTGCCAGCAGCCCCCGAGAGGGCAGTTACAATGAGCAGCTCTTC. It yields the protein CASSPREGSYNEQLF.

V usage is TRBV20-1 and J usage is TRBJ2-7; TRBD1 matches 7 bases. Germline V lookup: CDR1 DFQATT, CDR2 SNEGSKA (reference sequence). V was clipped by 2 bases and J by 0 bases; unmatched bases: 7. This CDR3 is 15 amino acids long. As DNA, the CDR3 is TGCAGTGCTAGACCCAGACAGGGAATCTCCTACGAGCAGTACTTC. Its translation: CSARPRQGISYEQYF.

This clonotype was seen at least ten times. The V gene is TRBV6-5, the J gene TRBJ1-1; TRBD1 might be the D (5 bases). From germline, CDR1 is MNHEY and CDR2 SVGAGI. V lost 0 bases and J 5 bases, leaving 13 bases between the germline ends. The CDR3 runs to 15 residues. The CDR3 DNA reads as TGTGCCAGCAGTTACTCGCTGGGGAAGGGGACTGAAGCTTTCTTT. This encodes CASSYSLGKGTEAFF.

The genes are TRBV4-2 and TRBJ1-2; D perhaps matches TRBD1 (5 bases). Trimming took 0 bases from V and 8 from J, leaving 16 bases between them. Germline V gives CDR1 LGHNA, CDR2 YNFKEQ. This CDR3 spans 15 amino acids. CDR3 coding DNA: TGTGCCAGCAGCCAAGATCGGGGAAGGGGAGGGGGCTACACCTTC. Its translation is CASSQDRGRGGGYTF.

The rearrangement uses TRBV28 and TRBJ1-2; tentatively, D is TRBD1 (6 bases). The CDR3 consists of 18 residues. The V end was cut by 6 bases, the J end by 5 bases, with 28 bases between. Germline V gives CDR1 MDHEN, CDR2 SYDVKM. CDR3 sequence: CASRKGGRGDGDNYGYTF. The DNA for the CDR3 is TGTGCCAGCAGAAAGGGGGGCCGTGGGGACGGGGACAATTATGGCTACACCTTC.

This clonotype was counted at least ten times. This sequence joins TRBV7-8 and TRBJ2-3, with D maybe TRBD1 (5 bases). CDR1 is SGHVS, CDR2 FQNEAQ, per germline. Between the trimmed V and J ends, which lost 2 bases and 4 bases, there was a span of 13 bases. The CDR3 length is 15 residues. CDR3 loop: CASSLSGSGPDTQYF. CDR3 bases: TGTGCCAGCAGCTTATCAGGGTCTGGGCCAGATACGCAGTATTTT. The whole variable domain, filled in from reference TRBV7-8 and TRBJ2-3, reads GAGVSQSPRYKVAKRGQDVALRCDPISGHVSLFWYQQALGQGPEFLTYFQNEAQLDKSGLPSDRFFAERPEGSVSTLKIQRTQQEDSAVYLCASSLSGSGPDTQYFGPGTRLTVL.

Of note for this clonotype: A much larger clonotype is one base distant, so this may be a read error. J is TRBJ2-5 and V is TRBV24-1; a weak D match, TRBD2 (6 bases). This CDR3 spans 15 amino acids. Germline V gene sequence: CDR1 KGHDR, CDR2 SFDVKD. The CDR3 region has the DNA TGTGCCACCAGTGATCCCGGAGCCTCGGGGGAGACCCGGTACTTC. As protein: CATSDPGASGETRYF.

This clonotype was seen repeatedly, ten times or more. This chain links TRBV5-1 with TRBJ1-2; tentatively, D is TRBD1 (5 bases). Germline V gene sequence: CDR1 SGHRS, CDR2 YFSETQ. The CDR3 totals 14 residues. V was shortened by 4 bases and J by 5 bases, with 15 bases between the two germline ends. In DNA, the CDR3 is TGCGCCAGCAGCCGTGGGACCGAGAGGTATGGCTACACCTTC. Translated, it gives CASSRGTERYGYTF.

This rearrangement joins TRBV3-1 to TRBJ2-7, with D possibly being TRBD2 (6 bases). The CDR3 covers 15 residues. CDR1 LGHDT and CDR2 YNNKEL come from the germline V gene (reference sequence). V was clipped by 0 bases and J by 3 bases, with 12 bases between them. The CDR3 region is CASSQERLASYEQYF. The CDR3, as DNA: TGTGCCAGCAGCCAAGAACGGCTAGCGAGCTACGAGCAGTACTTC.

Many counts were recorded for this clonotype. This chain links TRBV6-1 with TRBJ2-1; TRBD2 matches 9 bases. V lost 11 bases, J lost 0 bases, and 14 bases stayed unmatched. The CDR3 covers 17 residues. Germline V gives CDR1 MNHNS, CDR2 SASEGT. The chain's CDR3 is CACGAWLAGSSYNEQFF. CDR3 in DNA: TGTGCCTGCGGTGCGTGGCTAGCGGGGAGCTCCTACAATGAGCAGTTCTTC.

This clonotype was recorded many times. The chain has TRBV18 and TRBJ1-2; D not resolved. The ends were cut back, 6 bases at V and 4 bases at J, with 12 bases in the middle. CDR1 is KGHSH and CDR2 is LQKENI in the germline V gene. This CDR3 has 13 amino acids. This CDR3 reads CASSQSSFYGYTF. CDR3 in DNA: TGTGCCAGCTCCCAAAGTTCTTTCTATGGCTACACCTTC.

This clonotype appeared many times. The rearrangement joins TRBV12-3 or TRBV12-4 to TRBJ1-1; TRBD1 might be the D (5 bases). V was shortened by 7 bases and J by 6 bases, with 30 bases between the two germline ends. CDR3 size: 18 residues. CDR3 in DNA: TGTGCCAGCACTAGGGCTCGGGGTCAGGGCGCTTTCCTTTCTGAAGCTTTCTTT. This encodes CASTRARGQGAFLSEAFF.

Remarks on this clonotype: A much larger clone sits a single nucleotide away, making a read error possible. Here the CDR3 reads CASGPSSWETQYF. The CDR3 nucleotides are TGTGCCAGCGGTCCATCCTCCTGGGAGACCCAGTACTTC. This chain uses TRBV27 with TRBJ2-5; D remains unclear. Germline V gene data show CDR1 as MNHEY and CDR2 as SMNVEV (reference sequence). The germline V and J ends were trimmed by 8 bases and 5 bases, with 15 bases remaining between them. The length of the CDR3 is 13 residues.

This clonotype was observed a few times. J is TRBJ2-1 and V is TRBV7-3; 9 nucleotides agree with TRBD2. V shed 5 bases and J 8 bases; nucleotides not matched to a gene: 13. CDR1 SGHTA and CDR2 FQGTGA come from the germline V gene. The CDR3 runs to 16 residues. The CDR3 coding sequence is TGTGCCAGCAGCGCCTGGGGTGCGGGAGGGTGGGATGAGCAGTTCTTC. Amino acids: CASSAWGAGGWDEQFF. The entire variable domain, with the rest obtained from reference TRBV7-3 and TRBJ2-1, is as follows: GAGVSQTPSNKVTEKGKYVELRCDPISGHTALYWYRQSLGQGPEFLIYFQGTGAADDSGLPNDRFFAVRPEGSVSTLKIQRTERGDSAVYLCASSAWGAGGWDEQFFGPGTRLTVL.

This clonotype appeared a few times. The chain has TRBV6-2 or TRBV6-3 and TRBJ2-1; D unresolved. The CDR3 runs to 16 residues. Germline assignment: CDR1 MNHEY and CDR2 SVGEGT. Trimming cost V 5 bases and J 6 bases, with 20 bases left between them. CDR3 bases: TGTGCCAGCAGTCGGTCTGAGTCCCCCGCCTCCAATGAGCAGTTCTTC. Translation gives CASSRSESPASNEQFF.

V gene TRBV19 combines with J gene TRBJ1-5, with 7 bases lining up with TRBD1. The CDR3 contains 14 residues. Germline lookup yields CDR1 LNHDA and CDR2 SQIVND (reference sequence). V shed 7 bases, J shed 3 bases, and the junction held 6 bases outside the gene matches. For the CDR3, the DNA is TGTGCCAGTAAAGGCAGGGGGGACAATCAGCCCCAGCATTTT. Protein: CASKGRGDNQPQHF. The whole variable domain, remainder taken from reference TRBV19 and TRBJ1-5, is DGGITQSPKYLFRKEGQNVTLSCEQNLNHDAMYWYRQDPGQGLRLIYYSQIVNDFQKGDIAEGYSVSREKKESFPLTVTSAQKNPTAFYLCASKGRGDNQPQHFGDGTRLSIL.

The chain has TRBV2 and TRBJ2-3; D unclear. From germline, CDR1 is SNHLY and CDR2 FYNNEI. V was cut by 4 bases and J by 5 bases, with 10 bases left in between. CDR3 length: 13 residues. Written as DNA, the CDR3 is TGTGCCAGCAGTGTCCTGTTCGGAGATACGCAGTATTTT. Its translation: CASSVLFGDTQYF.

The chain joins TRBV5-1 to TRBJ2-1; the match to TRBD2 covers 8 bases. CDR3 length equals 18 residues. V gave up 5 bases and J gave up 3 bases; unmatched junction bases: 16. Germline values: CDR1 SGHRS, CDR2 YFSETQ. CDR3 amino acids: CASRGGTSLRMFYNEQFF. The CDR3 coding sequence is TGCGCCAGCAGGGGCGGGACTAGTTTGCGTATGTTCTACAATGAGCAGTTCTTC.

This clonotype was detected a few times. The gene calls are TRBV3-1 and TRBJ2-1; maybe TRBD2 (6 bases). This CDR3 is 16 amino acids long. V was shortened by 1 base and J by 0 bases, with 10 bases between the two germline ends. The germline gives CDR1 LGHDT, CDR2 YNNKEL (reference sequence). The CDR3 reads CASSQGLANSYNEQFF. The DNA for the CDR3 is TGTGCCAGCAGCCAAGGCCTAGCGAACTCCTACAATGAGCAGTTCTTC.

This clonotype was counted ten times or more. The chain recombines TRBV6-5 with TRBJ1-1, with D possibly TRBD1 on 5 matching bases. CDR1 is MNHEY and CDR2 is SVGAGI in the germline V gene. This CDR3 comprises 16 residues. Trimming removed 2 bases at V and 1 base at J, with 14 bases between. The DNA of the CDR3 is TGTGCCAGCAGTTACGGCGGACACGGGCGGAACACTGAAGCTTTCTTT. This sequence encodes CASSYGGHGRNTEAFF.

This clonotype was counted a few times. This chain links TRBV19 with TRBJ1-6, with D maybe TRBD1 (5 bases). The CDR3 is made up of 19 amino acids. Looked up from germline, CDR1 is LNHDA and CDR2 is SQIVND (reference sequence). The V gene lost 0 bases and the J gene lost 7 bases, with 22 bases spanning the gap. This CDR3 reads CASSIDRSRTRGQNSPLHF. The CDR3 DNA sequence: TGTGCCAGTAGTATAGATCGGAGCAGAACTCGCGGACAAAATTCACCCCTCCACTTT.

This clonotype was detected only a few times. The chain is built from TRBV5-1 and TRBJ1-2; tentative D call: TRBD1 (5 bases). Germline V lookup: CDR1 SGHRS, CDR2 YFSETQ. CDR3 length: 12 residues. The V gene lost 5 bases and the J gene lost 3 bases, with 8 bases spanning the gap. The CDR3 loop reads CASRETDYGYTF. CDR3 sequence (DNA): TGCGCCAGCAGGGAGACAGACTATGGCTACACCTTC.

This clonotype has just a few counts. This chain connects TRBV7-9 to TRBJ2-2; 14 nucleotides agree with TRBD2. Germline trimming cut 4 bases from V and 4 bases from J; bases unmatched to any gene: 2. Germline assignment: CDR1 SEHNR and CDR2 FQNEAQ (reference sequence). This CDR3 contains 16 residues. For the CDR3, the DNA is TGTGCCAGCAGCTCTGGACTAGCGGGAGGCACCGGGGAGCTGTTTTTT. Its protein is CASSSGLAGGTGELFF. Drawing the rest from reference TRBV7-9 and TRBJ2-2, the complete variable domain is DTGVSQNPRHKITKRGQNVTFRCDPISEHNRLYWYRQTLGQGPEFLTYFQNEAQLEKSRLLSDRFSAERPKGSFSTLEIQRTEQGDSAMYLCASSSGLAGGTGELFFGEGSRLTVL.

V and J are TRBV30 and TRBJ2-2; a possible D gene is TRBD2 (5 bases). With 0 bases removed from V and 8 bases from J, the gap between germline ends came to 13 bases. This CDR3 is built from 14 residues. Germline V gene data show CDR1 as GTSNPN and CDR2 as SVGIG (reference sequence). For the CDR3, the DNA is TGTGCCTGGAGTGTACGCGGGTTCCGGGGGGAGCTGTTTTTT. This encodes CAWSVRGFRGELFF.